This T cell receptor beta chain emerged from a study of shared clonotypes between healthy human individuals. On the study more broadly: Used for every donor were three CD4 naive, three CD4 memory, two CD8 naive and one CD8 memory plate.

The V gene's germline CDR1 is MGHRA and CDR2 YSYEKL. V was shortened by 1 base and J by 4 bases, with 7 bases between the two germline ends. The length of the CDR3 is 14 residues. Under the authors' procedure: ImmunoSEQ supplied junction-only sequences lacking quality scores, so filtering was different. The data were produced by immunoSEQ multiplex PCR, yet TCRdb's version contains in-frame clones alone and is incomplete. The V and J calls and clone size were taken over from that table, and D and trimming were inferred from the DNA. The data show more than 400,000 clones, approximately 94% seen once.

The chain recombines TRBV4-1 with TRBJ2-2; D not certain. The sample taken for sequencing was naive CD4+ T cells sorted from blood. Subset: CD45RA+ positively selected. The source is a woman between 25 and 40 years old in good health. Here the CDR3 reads CASSQVGGTGELFF. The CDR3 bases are TGCGCCAGCAGCCAAGTTGGTGGCACCGGGGAGCTGTTTTTT.